This T cell receptor beta chain was observed in a study of shared clonotypes between healthy human individuals. Sequencing used immunoSEQ multiplex PCR; TCRdb keeps in-frame clones, though not all of them. The sample yields roughly 330,000 clones, roughly 70% seen once. Comment on this clone: The target antigen is unknown.

Healthy HIV-negative adults without recent acute infections or vaccinations served as donors. Only Caucasian adults living in Nashville, Tennessee served as donors. Germline V gene sequence: CDR1 SEHNR, CDR2 FQNEAQ (reference sequence). The CDR3 extends over 14 amino acids. Trimming stripped 1 base from V and 4 bases from J, with 9 bases between. General observations from the study: A few donors had about 5.1% of their naive CD4 clonotypes in common.

The source material was memory CD4+ T cells sorted from blood. Subset defined: CD45RA-negative fraction. The chain is built from TRBV7-9 and TRBJ2-3; no definite D call. This sequence was found in a man aged 30 to 45 in good health. DNA of the CDR3: TGTGCCAGCAGCTTAGGATATGAGGCAGATACGCAGTATTTT. Amino acids: CASSLGYEADTQYF.